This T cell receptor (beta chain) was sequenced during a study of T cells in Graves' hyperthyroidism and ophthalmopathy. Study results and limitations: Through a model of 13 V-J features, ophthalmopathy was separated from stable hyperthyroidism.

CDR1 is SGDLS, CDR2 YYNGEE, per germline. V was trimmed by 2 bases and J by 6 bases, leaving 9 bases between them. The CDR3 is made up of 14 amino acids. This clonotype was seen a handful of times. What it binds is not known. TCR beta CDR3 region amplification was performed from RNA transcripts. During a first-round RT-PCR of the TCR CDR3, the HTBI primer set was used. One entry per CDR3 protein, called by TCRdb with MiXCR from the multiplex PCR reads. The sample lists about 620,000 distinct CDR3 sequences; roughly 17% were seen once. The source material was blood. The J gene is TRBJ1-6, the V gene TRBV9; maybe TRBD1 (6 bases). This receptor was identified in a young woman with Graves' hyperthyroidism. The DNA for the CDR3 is TGTGCCAGCAGCGTTGCAGGGGTTAATTCACCCCTCCACTTT. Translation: CASSVAGVNSPLHF.